The T cell receptor beta chain under discussion was sequenced for a study of early T cells in non-severe SARS-CoV-2 infection. Study context: Unsorted whole-blood RNA was sequenced in bulk, leaving chains unpaired. Study results and limitations: Sequences matched to VDJdb favored anti-spike CD8 responses, while private and CD4 specificities were missed.

This clonotype was observed a handful of times. The antigen is unknown. The TCR library protocol attached unique molecular identifiers to the individual cDNA molecules. TCRdb fed the 5' RACE reads into MiXCR, producing one record per CDR3 protein. The data hold tens of thousands of distinct CDR3 sequences, with under 15% observed a single time. V lost 3 bases to trimming and J lost 6 bases, with 10 bases between them. This CDR3 is 13 amino acids long. Per germline, CDR1 KGHDR and CDR2 SFDVKD. The chain carries TRBV24-1 and TRBJ1-1; D unresolved. The sequence came from an adult who was a healthcare worker with PCR-confirmed SARS-CoV-2 infection or an uninfected control (not recorded which). The sample taken for sequencing was whole blood. CDR3 sequence (DNA): TGTGCCACCAGTGATCCTGGACGGCCTGAAGCTTTCTTT. Amino acids: CATSDPGRPEAFF.